This entry lists 23 T cell receptor beta chains sequenced from one sample in a study of T-cell reconstitution after alpha-beta-depleted transplantation in children (dated by TCRdb to 2016 to 2017). This specimen's treatment or condition label, per the study, means: allogeneic hematopoietic cell transplantation with graft depleted of TCRalphabeta T cells and CD19 B cells. The library was built by means of PCR. Instrument used: Illumina HiSeq 2500. To normalize quantification of the TCRbeta repertoire, the TCR libraries were built with molecular barcoding that relied on unique molecular identifiers. The public reads were run again by TCRdb, first through fastp at Q25 and then through MiXCR, and only productive beta chains were kept. Each CDR3 protein gets just one entry, which takes the most common genes and DNA from the rows behind it. For this sample the table gives about 310,000 distinct CDR3 sequences, of which 23% were detected only once. The top ten constitute 11% of the sample.

This specimen was PBMCs, mostly from graft donor cells, taken 180 days after TCRalphabeta/CD19-depleted stem cell transplant. The receptor set was obtained from a male patient younger than 18 who had a stem cell transplant for acute lymphoblastic leukemia, so the T cells may come from the graft donor.

This clonotype has a handful of counts. The chain combines TRBV5-1 with TRBJ2-3; a weak D match, TRBD1 (6 bases). The length of the CDR3 is 15 residues. Trimming took off 4 bases at V and 4 bases at J, with 16 bases between the two ends. In germline, CDR1 is SGHRS, CDR2 YFSETQ. In DNA form, the CDR3 reads TGCGCCAGCAGCCTCCTTGGGGGCACGGCAGATACGCAGTATTTT. Protein product: CASSLLGGTADTQYF.

The rearrangement joins TRBV7-2 to TRBJ2-7; TRBD1 is a possible D gene (6 bases). Between the trimmed V and J ends, which lost 4 bases and 4 bases, there was a span of 11 bases. This CDR3 region has 13 residues. Germline-derived CDR1 and CDR2 are SGHTA and FQGNSA. CDR3 sequence reads: CASSWTVRYEQYF. In DNA, the CDR3 is TGTGCCAGCAGCTGGACAGTTCGATACGAGCAGTACTTC.

This rearrangement joins TRBV7-9 to TRBJ2-7; 9 positions match TRBD2. Germline V gene sequence: CDR1 SEHNR, CDR2 FQNEAQ (reference sequence). The CDR3 sequence is 14 residues long. Trimming cost V 4 bases and J 5 bases; bases outside gene matches: 6. CDR3 region: CASSSQREAHEQYF. The CDR3 DNA reads TGTGCCAGCAGCTCCCAGCGGGAGGCGCACGAGCAGTACTTC.

The chain has TRBV6-2 or TRBV6-3 and TRBJ1-1, with 7 bases matching TRBD1. Per germline, CDR1 MNHEY and CDR2 SVGEGT. J gave up 0 bases and V 5 bases, and 12 bases lay outside the gene matches. The CDR3 contains 17 residues. The CDR3 DNA reads TGTGCCAGCAGTCCCGCCGGGACAGAGTACATGAACACTGAAGCTTTCTTT. Translated: CASSPAGTEYMNTEAFF.

This clonotype has ten or more counts. The chain couples TRBV20-1 to TRBJ2-5; no clear D gene. V was trimmed by 2 bases and J by 2 bases, leaving 12 bases between them. The CDR3 runs to 14 residues. CDR1 is DFQATT, CDR2 SNEGSKA, per germline (reference sequence). The CDR3 loop is CSARNADVQETQYF. The CDR3 DNA follows: TGCAGTGCTAGAAACGCGGATGTACAAGAGACCCAGTACTTC.

This chain joins TRBV12-3 or TRBV12-4 and TRBJ1-6, with 9 bases fitting TRBD1. V was pared by 5 bases and J by 8 bases, with 7 bases of the junction left unmatched. The CDR3 totals 15 residues. CDR3 bases: TGTGCCAGCAGTCCCCGGACAGGGGAGTATTCACCCCTCCACTTT. Amino acid sequence: CASSPRTGEYSPLHF.

The chain is built from TRBV5-1 and TRBJ2-2; 14 bases are shared with TRBD2. V lost 1 base and J lost 2; bases outside the gene matches: 4. CDR3 length: 18 amino acids. Germline CDR1 SGHRS, CDR2 YFSETQ. The CDR3 sequence: CASSLRGLAGVNTGELFF. The CDR3 DNA reads TGCGCCAGCAGCTTGAGGGGACTAGCGGGAGTCAACACCGGGGAGCTGTTTTTT.

The gene calls are TRBV27 and TRBJ1-4; 8 bases match TRBD1. CDR3 size: 17 residues. Germline V gene data show CDR1 as MNHEY and CDR2 as SMNVEV (reference sequence). Germline trimming cut 3 bases from V and 4 bases from J; bases unmatched to any gene: 10. The CDR3 DNA reads TGTGCCAGCAGTTTCGTGGGCAGGGGGCCCCTTAATGAAAAACTGTTTTTT. This gives the protein CASSFVGRGPLNEKLFF. Together with reference TRBV27 and TRBJ1-4, the CDR3 gives the full variable domain: EAQVTQNPRYLITVTGKKLTVTCSQNMNHEYMSWYRQDPGLGLRQIYYSMNVEVTDKGDVPEGYKVSRKEKRNFPLILESPSPNQTSLYFCASSFVGRGPLNEKLFFGSGTQLSVL.

This clonotype turned up a few times. The chain employs TRBV5-1 and TRBJ2-3, with 9 bases matching TRBD1. The CDR3 is 16 amino acids. V gave up 3 bases and J gave up 4 bases; unmatched junction bases: 9. In germline, CDR1 is SGHRS, CDR2 YFSETQ. CDR3 region: CASSYYRGRASDTQYF. CDR3 nucleotide sequence: TGCGCCAGCAGCTACTACAGGGGGCGCGCTTCAGATACGCAGTATTTT.

This clonotype occurred many times. As DNA, the CDR3 is TGCGCCAGCAGCTTGGTTACTAGCGGGGCCAATGAGCAGTTCTTC. Translated: CASSLVTSGANEQFF. This sequence joins TRBV5-1 and TRBJ2-1; TRBD2 matches at 10 bases. The length of the CDR3 is 15 residues. CDR1 SGHRS and CDR2 YFSETQ come from the germline V gene. The J segment lost 6 bases and the V segment lost 0 bases, leaving 3 bases of the junction unmatched.

In this sample, this clonotype turned up a few times. V usage is TRBV29-1 and J usage is TRBJ2-7; D may match TRBD1 or TRBD2 (5 bases each). The CDR3 loop spans 16 amino acids. Germline V gene sequence: CDR1 SQVTM, CDR2 ANQGSEA. Trimming left V 2 bases short and J 0 bases short, with 17 bases between. This CDR3 reads CSVENGQPGSSYEQYF. The CDR3 nucleotides read TGCAGCGTTGAAAATGGGCAGCCAGGGAGCTCCTACGAGCAGTACTTC.

This clonotype was recorded at least ten times. The rearrangement joins TRBV7-2 to TRBJ1-3; D uncertain. The germline V gene encodes CDR1 SGHTA and CDR2 FQGNSA. This CDR3 is 14 amino acids long. The V gene lost 2 bases and the J gene lost 3 bases, with 8 bases spanning the gap. Here the CDR3 DNA reads TGTGCCAGCAGCTTAAATTGGGGTGGAAACACCATATATTTT. As protein: CASSLNWGGNTIYF.

The V gene is TRBV6-5, the J gene TRBJ2-7; weak D call: TRBD1 (5 bases). Trimming left V 0 bases short and J 6 bases short, with 24 bases between. The V gene's germline CDR1 is MNHEY and CDR2 SVGAGI. The CDR3 spans 18 residues. The CDR3 loop is CASSYSMIWGPPRGEQYF. The DNA of the CDR3 is TGTGCCAGCAGTTACTCTATGATTTGGGGCCCCCCCCGCGGCGAGCAGTACTTC.

V gene TRBV11-2 combines with J gene TRBJ2-1; TRBD2 agrees at 13 bases. The CDR3 covers 17 residues. The V gene end was trimmed by 2 bases and the J gene end by 5 bases; junction bases not matched to a gene: 6. Per germline, CDR1 SGHAT and CDR2 FQNNGV. In DNA form, the CDR3 reads TGTGCCAGCAGCTTAACTAGCGGGAGGGCCGGGAACAATGAGCAGTTCTTC. As protein: CASSLTSGRAGNNEQFF.

The CDR3 here is CASSPSFGSSYEQYF. The CDR3, as DNA: TGTGCCAGCTCACCAAGTTTCGGGAGCTCCTACGAGCAGTACTTC. The chain recombines TRBV18 with TRBJ2-7; tentative D call: TRBD2 (6 bases). The V gene's germline CDR1 is KGHSH and CDR2 LQKENI. This CDR3 comprises 15 residues. V lost 2 bases to trimming and J lost 0 bases, with 11 bases between them.

The rearrangement links TRBV12-3 or TRBV12-4 to TRBJ2-7; D is possibly TRBD1 (5 bases). The CDR3 spans 15 residues. The V and J ends lost 3 bases and 4 bases respectively, with 16 bases between them. CDR3 nucleotides: TGTGCCAGCAGTTTCGGCAGGGTCGGGCTATACGAGCAGTACTTC. Amino acids: CASSFGRVGLYEQYF.

The rearrangement joins TRBV7-9 to TRBJ2-7, with D uncertain. The length of the CDR3 is 16 residues. Germline V gives CDR1 SEHNR, CDR2 FQNEAQ (reference sequence). The ends were cut back, 1 base at V and 6 bases at J, with 19 bases in the middle. CDR3 DNA: TGTGCCAGCAGCTTAGAGGTTTGGGGTAGTAGTATCGAGCAGTACTTC. Translated, it gives CASSLEVWGSSIEQYF.

This clonotype was picked up a small number of times. The rearrangement joins TRBV11-3 to TRBJ2-5; 7 bases fit TRBD2. The CDR3 extends over 16 amino acids. The V gene end was trimmed by 3 bases and the J gene end by 5 bases; junction bases not matched to a gene: 12. Germline CDR1 SGHNT, CDR2 YENEEA. CDR3 in amino acids: CASSLGARGRDETQYF. The CDR3 region has the DNA TGTGCCAGCAGCTTGGGAGCGCGCGGGAGAGATGAGACCCAGTACTTC.

V usage is TRBV5-1 and J usage is TRBJ2-1; 9 bases line up with TRBD1. V shed 3 bases, J shed 4 bases, and the junction held 11 bases outside the gene matches. The germline V gene encodes CDR1 SGHRS and CDR2 YFSETQ. This CDR3 region has 17 residues. CDR3 DNA: TGCGCCAGCAGCTGGGGATTCCCGGGACAGGGTTACAATGAGCAGTTCTTC. This translates into CASSWGFPGQGYNEQFF.

This clonotype appeared many times. The chain recombines TRBV6-6 with TRBJ1-4; the D is unclear. CDR1 is MNHNY and CDR2 is SVGAGI in the germline V gene (reference sequence). Trimming shortened V by 3 bases and J by 8 bases, and 10 bases separated the two germline ends. CDR3 size: 13 residues. CDR3 loop: CASSYLASEKLFF. The DNA of the CDR3 is TGTGCCAGCAGTTATCTGGCGTCCGAAAAACTGTTTTTT.

The chain links TRBV10-1 to TRBJ2-5, with 14 bases matching TRBD2. Germline V gene sequence: CDR1 WNHNN, CDR2 SYGVQD (reference sequence). Trimming cost V 4 bases and J 1 base; bases outside gene matches: 2. This CDR3 has 16 amino acids. The CDR3 bases are TGCGCCAGCAGTGCCGGACTAGCGGGAGGCCAAGAGACCCAGTACTTC. Translation: CASSAGLAGGQETQYF.

The V call is TRBV15, the J call TRBJ2-2; the match to TRBD2 covers 11 bases. With 8 bases clipped from V and 7 bases from J, the junction kept 9 bases outside the gene matches. This CDR3 has 15 residues. Germline CDR1 LNHNV, CDR2 YYDKDF (reference sequence). The DNA of the CDR3 is TGTGCCACCTCCCCCCTAGCGGGAGGTATCGGGGAGCTGTTTTTT. Translating gives CATSPLAGGIGELFF.

This clonotype was detected a few times. The chain carries TRBV21-1 and TRBJ2-7; TRBD1 is the table's D call and was not checked against the DNA. TRBV21-1 constitutes a pseudogene. The CDR3 length is 18 residues. CDR3 DNA: TGTGCCAGCAGCAAAGAAAGTCCGGGACAGCTAAGCTCCTACGAGCAGTACTTC. It codes for CASSKESPGQLSSYEQYF.